This passage covers 14 T cell receptor beta chains from one sample sequenced in a study of T-cell reconstitution after alpha-beta-depleted transplantation in children. Construction of the TCRbeta library involved unique molecular identifiers. MiXCR was run by TCRdb on the PCR reads, yielding one entry per CDR3 protein. The profile covers about 420,000 distinct CDR3 sequences, with about 16% appearing a single time and under 30% taken by the ten largest. The sequences come from PBMCs, mostly from graft donor cells, collected 360 days after TCRalphabeta/CD19-depleted stem cell transplant. The receptor set was obtained from a boy younger than two who had a stem cell transplant for Wiskott-Aldrich syndrome, so the T cells may come from the graft donor.

This clonotype was detected only a few times. The chain recombines TRBV25-1 with TRBJ2-7, with a possible D match to TRBD2 (5 bases). The CDR3 totals 12 residues. From germline, CDR1 is MGHDK and CDR2 SYGVNS. V was shortened by 8 bases and J by 3 bases, with 11 bases between the two germline ends. The CDR3 sequence: CASGRGLYEQYF. CDR3 nucleotide sequence: TGTGCCAGCGGAAGAGGGCTCTACGAGCAGTACTTC.

J is TRBJ1-1 and V is TRBV12-3 or TRBV12-4, with 9 nucleotides matching TRBD1. V was pared by 2 bases and J by 10 bases, with 2 bases of the junction left unmatched. This CDR3 comprises 12 residues. Here the CDR3 reads CASSLNRGRAFF. The CDR3 DNA is TGTGCCAGCAGTTTAAACAGGGGGCGAGCTTTCTTT.

This clonotype appeared a few times. An end of the junction does not agree with germline; a read error may underlie this. This sequence joins TRBV12-3 or TRBV12-4 and TRBJ2-5; 7 bases fit TRBD1. This CDR3 contains 11 residues. CDR3 residues: CASSLGGQRDF. DNA of the CDR3: TGTGCCAGCAGTTTAGGGGGACAGAGGGACTTC.

This chain joins TRBV24-1 and TRBJ2-1, with 8 positions matching TRBD2. The CDR3 contains 15 residues. Germline-derived CDR1 and CDR2 are KGHDR and SFDVKD. With V trimmed by 7 bases and J by 3 bases, 7 bases remained unmatched. The CDR3 nucleotides are TGTGCCACCAGCGAATCCGGGAGGGGCTACAATGAGCAGTTCTTC. As protein: CATSESGRGYNEQFF.

To note about this clonotype: Compared with germline, one end of the junction differs, possibly owing to a read error. This sequence joins TRBV12-3 or TRBV12-4 and TRBJ2-1, with 11 bases matching TRBD2. This CDR3 comprises 18 residues. CDR3 in DNA: TGTGCCTGCAGTAGTAGGCCTAGCGGGAGGTCACTCTACAATGAGCAGTTCTTC. Amino acid sequence: CACSSRPSGRSLYNEQFF.

The chain couples TRBV2 to TRBJ1-1; a possible D gene is TRBD1 (5 bases). Germline values: CDR1 SNHLY, CDR2 FYNNEI. Trimming took 8 bases from V and 2 from J, leaving 9 bases between them. This CDR3 comprises 12 residues. The CDR3 protein is CASGTFNTEAFF. The CDR3 DNA sequence: TGTGCCAGCGGGACTTTTAACACTGAAGCTTTCTTT.

As for this clonotype: At one of its ends the junction is not consistent with the germline gene, which may arise from a read error. The chain couples TRBV12-3 or TRBV12-4 to TRBJ2-6; perhaps TRBD2 as D (6 bases). The CDR3 sequence is 18 residues long. The CDR3 here is CAISLADTLSSGANVLTF. CDR3 nucleotide sequence: TGTGCCATCAGTTTAGCGGACACCCTGAGCTCTGGGGCCAACGTCCTGACTTTC.

This clonotype has just a few counts. The rearrangement uses TRBV5-1 and TRBJ2-3, with D perhaps matching TRBD2 (7 bases). Germline CDR1 SGHRS, CDR2 YFSETQ. The CDR3 is 15 residues long. V lost 5 bases and J lost 1, with 14 bases in between. As DNA, the CDR3 is TGCGCCAGCAGAGAGGGGGGGCCCCGCACAGATACGCAGTATTTT. Translating gives CASREGGPRTDTQYF.

This clonotype turned up a few times. CDR3 sequence: CASSRGGTAKNIQYF. The DNA for the CDR3 is TGTGCCAGCAGCCGAGGGGGGACGGCCAAAAACATTCAGTACTTC. The chain joins TRBV7-2 to TRBJ2-4; perhaps D is TRBD1 or TRBD2 (6 bases each). Trimming cost V 5 bases and J 1 base, with 12 bases left between them. The CDR3 runs 15 residues. Germline CDR1 is SGHTA and CDR2 is FQGNSA.

This sequence joins TRBV27 and TRBJ2-3, with D unclear. The CDR3 is 14 residues long. Trimming removed 8 bases from V and 1 base from J, with 13 bases in between. The germline gives CDR1 MNHEY, CDR2 SMNVEV (reference sequence). Written as DNA, the CDR3 is TGTGCCAGCGCTAAGTGGCAAGGCACAGATACGCAGTATTTT. It translates to CASAKWQGTDTQYF.

The chain couples TRBV2 to TRBJ2-7; D gene uncertain. V was clipped by 3 bases and J by 4 bases, with 1 base between them. The germline V gene has CDR1 SNHLY and CDR2 FYNNEI. The CDR3 has 10 amino acids. As DNA, the CDR3 is TGTGCCAGCAGTGAGTACGAGCAGTACTTC. The encoded protein is CASSEYEQYF.

This clonotype was observed a handful of times. The chain employs TRBV7-2 and TRBJ2-7; D unresolved. Between the trimmed V and J ends, which lost 2 bases and 5 bases, there was a span of 7 bases. Germline lookup yields CDR1 SGHTA and CDR2 FQGNSA. CDR3 size: 12 residues. The CDR3 coding sequence is TGTGCCAGCAGCTTAAGTTTCCACGAGCAGTACTTC. It encodes CASSLSFHEQYF. The full variable domain, rest sourced from reference TRBV7-2 and TRBJ2-7, is GAGVSQSPSNKVTEKGKDVELRCDPISGHTALYWYRQSLGQGLEFLIYFQGNSAPDKSGLPSDRFSAERTGGSVSTLTIQRTQQEDSAVYLCASSLSFHEQYFGPGTRLTVT.

The chain combines TRBV4-3 with TRBJ2-2, with 11 bases matching TRBD2. The CDR3 contains 18 residues. In germline, CDR1 is LGHNA, CDR2 YSLEER. The ends lost 2 bases at V and 1 base at J; junction bases unmatched: 6. CDR3 DNA sequence: TGCGCCAGCAGCCAACCCCGGACTAGCGGGTGGAACACCGGGGAGCTGTTTTTT. Encoded protein: CASSQPRTSGWNTGELFF.

The J gene is TRBJ2-1, the V gene TRBV19; tentative D call: TRBD2 (5 bases). The CDR3 totals 15 residues. Germline CDR1 LNHDA, CDR2 SQIVND (reference sequence). V shed 4 bases and J shed 0 bases, with 10 bases lying between them. In DNA form, the CDR3 reads TGTGCCAGTAGTACTCGGGGATACTCCTACAATGAGCAGTTCTTC. Its protein product is CASSTRGYSYNEQFF. The variable domain in full, completed from reference TRBV19 and TRBJ2-1, reads DGGITQSPKYLFRKEGQNVTLSCEQNLNHDAMYWYRQDPGQGLRLIYYSQIVNDFQKGDIAEGYSVSREKKESFPLTVTSAQKNPTAFYLCASSTRGYSYNEQFFGPGTRLTVL.